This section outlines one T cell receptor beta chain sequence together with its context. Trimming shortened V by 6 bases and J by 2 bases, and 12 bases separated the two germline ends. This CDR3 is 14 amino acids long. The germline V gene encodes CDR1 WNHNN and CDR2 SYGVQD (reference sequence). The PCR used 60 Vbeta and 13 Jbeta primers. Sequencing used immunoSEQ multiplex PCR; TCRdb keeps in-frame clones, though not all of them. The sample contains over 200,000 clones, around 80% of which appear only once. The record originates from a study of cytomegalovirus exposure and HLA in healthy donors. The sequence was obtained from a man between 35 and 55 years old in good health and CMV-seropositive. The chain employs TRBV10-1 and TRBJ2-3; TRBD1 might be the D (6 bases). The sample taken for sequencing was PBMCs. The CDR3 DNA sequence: TGCGCCAGCAGGGACAGCGGAAACACAGATACGCAGTATTTT. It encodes CASRDSGNTDTQYF.